Listed below are T cell receptor beta chains from one sample, sequenced in a study of Graves' ophthalmopathy and Graves' hyperthyroidism. Each CDR3 protein gets one entry after TCRdb re-called the multiplex PCR reads with MiXCR. The data contain 340,000 or so distinct CDR3 sequences, roughly 15% of them singletons. The specimen sequenced was peripheral blood. These receptors came from an adult man with Graves' ophthalmopathy. CDR3s include the opening cysteine and the closing phenylalanine or tryptophan. D genes are given only for firm matches. Not every row has a clone size; where given, it reads once, few, many or a size class.

>TRBV20-1|TRBJ2-7|many|TRBD2
TGCAGTGCACAAACCCCCGGGACTAGGGAGCCGTACGAGCAGTACTTC
CSAQTPGTREPYEQYF
>TRBV10-2|TRBJ1-1|many|-
TGCGCCAGCAGCCCGATGCTTGACCAAAACACTGAAGCTTTCTTT
CASSPMLDQNTEAFF
>TRBV30|TRBJ1-1|many|-
TGTGCCTGTTATGGTAGTTCTCGCACTGAAGCTTTCTTT
CACYGSSRTEAFF
>TRBV30|TRBJ1-3|many|TRBD1
TGTGCCTGGAGTGTACGTAGGACAGGGGGTTCTGGAAACACCATATATTTT
CAWSVRRTGGSGNTIYF
>TRBV7-2|TRBJ1-5|many|-
TGTGCCAGCAGCTTAGTCCCCTTTAACCGGGACCGTAGCAATCAGCCCCAGCATTTT
CASSLVPFNRDRSNQPQHF
>TRBV28|TRBJ1-1|many|-
TGTGCCAGCAGTTTAGGGCAGCAGAACACTGAAGCTTTCTTT
CASSLGQQNTEAFF
>TRBV3-1|TRBJ1-1|many|-
TGTGCCAGCAGCCACGGGACGGACACTGAAGCTTTCTTT
CASSHGTDTEAFF
>TRBV6-1|TRBJ1-5|many|-
TGTGCCAGCAGTGAATTTCCTGGCAATCAGCCCCAGCATTTT
CASSEFPGNQPQHF
>TRBV11-2|TRBJ2-7|many|-
TGTGCCAGCAGCTCGCCGGCCAGCGGTTCTCCCTACGAGCAGTACTTC
CASSSPASGSPYEQYF
>TRBV6-1|TRBJ1-1|many|-
TGTGCCAGCAGTGAACTTGCCCAGAGCCGGACTGAAGCTTTCTTT
CASSELAQSRTEAFF
>TRBV14|TRBJ1-3|many|-
TGTGCCAGCAGCTCACTGAGCTCTGGAAACACCATATATTTT
CASSSLSSGNTIYF
>TRBV20-1|TRBJ1-5|many|-
TGCAGTGCTAGTTCAGGGACGGGTCAGCCCCAGCATTTT
CSASSGTGQPQHF
>TRBV9|TRBJ2-7|many|TRBD2
TGTGCCAGCAGCCACGGGACTAGCGGAGACCCCTACGAGCAGTACTTC
CASSHGTSGDPYEQYF
>TRBV5-1|TRBJ1-6|many|-
TGCGCCAGCAGCCTGGGACCCCTCAAGCCCCTCCACTTT
CASSLGPLKPLHF
>TRBV20-1|TRBJ2-7|many|-
TGCAGTGCTAGAGACAGCCGGTCCTACGACGAGCAGTACTTC
CSARDSRSYDEQYF
>TRBV12-3/TRBV12-4|TRBJ1-2|many|-
TGTGCCAGCGGCTCGCCCCCGACTAACTATGGCTACACCTTC
CASGSPPTNYGYTF
>TRBV20-1|TRBJ2-5|-|-
TGCAGTGCTAGCTTGGCAGTCTCCCAAGAGACCCAGTACTTC
CSASLAVSQETQYF
>TRBV20-1|TRBJ2-7|few|-
TGCAGTGCTACTAGCCTCAGCTCCTACGAGCAGTACTTC
CSATSLSSYEQYF
>TRBV7-2|TRBJ1-2|many|TRBD1
TGTGCCAGCAGCGGGCGGACAGGGGGCGGGTATGGCTACACCTTC
CASSGRTGGGYGYTF
>TRBV29-1|TRBJ1-1|-|-
TGCAGCGGTGGTGGGGGGATCAACGCTGAAGCTTTCTTT
CSGGGGINAEAFF
>TRBV6-2/TRBV6-3|TRBJ1-5|many|-
TGTGCCAGCAGTTACCGACAGGGCAATCAGCCCCAGCATTTT
CASSYRQGNQPQHF
>TRBV4-1|TRBJ2-5|many|TRBD1
TGCGCCAGCAGCCACAGGGGGCGGATGGAGACCCAGTACTTC
CASSHRGRMETQYF
>TRBV6-5|TRBJ1-2|many|-
TGTGCGGCCTTCGGAGGGGCCGGCTATGGCTACACCTTC
CAAFGGAGYGYTF
>TRBV5-1|TRBJ2-7|many|-
TGCGCCAGCAGCTTTGACCAGGGATATTCTTACGAGCAGTACTTC
CASSFDQGYSYEQYF
>TRBV19|TRBJ1-2|many|-
TGTGCCAGTAGTAAGCCTATGGGGGATGGCTACACCTTC
CASSKPMGDGYTF
>TRBV11-2|TRBJ2-7|few|-
TGTGCCAGCAGCTTTGGGGGAGGACTGGGGTACGAGCAGTACTTC
CASSFGGGLGYEQYF
>TRBV4-3|TRBJ2-7|many|-
TGCGCCAGCAGCCAAGATTTTGGCAGCGGAACCTACGAGCAGTACTTC
CASSQDFGSGTYEQYF
>TRBV5-1|TRBJ2-7|few|TRBD1
TGCGCCAGCAGCTTGGATGGACAGGGAACAGGAGAGCAGTACTTC
CASSLDGQGTGEQYF
>TRBV10-3|TRBJ1-2|many|-
TGTGCCATCAGTGGGCAGGGCACTAACTATGGCTACACCTTC
CAISGQGTNYGYTF
>TRBV7-9|TRBJ1-1|many|TRBD1
TGTGCCAGCAGCTCGGGACAGATGAACACTGAAGCTTTCTTT
CASSSGQMNTEAFF
>TRBV28|TRBJ1-3|many|-
TGTGCCAGCAGCCCCGTAAGCTCTGGAAACACCATATATTTT
CASSPVSSGNTIYF
>TRBV12-3/TRBV12-4|TRBJ1-2|medium-sized|-
TGTGCCAGCAGTTTAGACAGTTACTATGGCTACACCTTC
CASSLDSYYGYTF